Listed below are T cell receptor beta chains from one sample, sequenced in a study of OX40 agonist ivuxolimab in advanced cancers. The assay was immunoSEQ multiplex PCR, and TCRdb's table has in-frame clones only and misses some. The table lists around 63,000 clones, 80% to 90% of them singletons. The material sequenced was CD4+ or CD8+ T cells sorted from blood, taken in a trial of the OX40 agonist ivuxolimab. The origin of the receptors is an adult with an advanced solid tumor such as melanoma, head and neck, liver or kidney cancer. The CDR3 runs from the conserved cysteine through the conserved F or W. The order of the fields is clone size, D gene, V gene, J gene, CDR3 DNA, CDR3 protein. A D gene is named only where the DNA matches it firmly. Size is omitted from some rows. Given values are once, few, many or a class for expanded clones.

>once|.|TRBV19|TRBJ2-5
TGTGCCAGTAGTACCCGCGAGACAGATACGCAAGAGACCCAGTACTTC
CASSTRETDTQETQYF
>few|.|TRBV2|TRBJ1-2
TGTGCCAGCAGTGACAGGGGTAACTATGGCTACACCTTC
CASSDRGNYGYTF
>once|TRBD2|TRBV5-1|TRBJ2-1
TGCGCCAGCAGCTCCACCTTAGCGGGAGGCTTCAATGAGCAGTTCTTC
CASSSTLAGGFNEQFF
>.|TRBD2|TRBV5-6|TRBJ2-3
TGTGCCAGCAGCTGGCGCGGGGGGCGTGGCACAGATACGCAGTATTTT
CASSWRGGRGTDTQYF
>.|TRBD1|TRBV15|TRBJ2-5
TGTGCCACCAGCAGAGTCGTGGAAAAGGACAGGGGTGGGAGGGAGACCCAGTACTTC
CATSRVVEKDRGGRETQYF
>.|.|TRBV5-1|TRBJ2-2
TGCGCCAGCAGCTTAGGGTTATTGAACACCGGGGAGCTGTTTTTT
CASSLGLLNTGELFF
>once|TRBD2|TRBV27|TRBJ2-7
TGTGCCAGCAGTCCAATAGCGGGAGCAGGGTACGAGCAGTACTTC
CASSPIAGAGYEQYF
>.|TRBD1|TRBV19|TRBJ1-1
TGTGCCAGTAGTATAGATCGACCGGGACAGGGGGCGCGGAGCACTGAAGCTTTCTTT
CASSIDRPGQGARSTEAFF
>few|.|TRBV18|TRBJ1-5
TGTGCCAGCTCAGCCTCGGTGGGGAACGATCAGCCCCAGCATTTT
CASSASVGNDQPQHF
>.|TRBD2|TRBV5-1|TRBJ2-3
TGCGCCAGCAGAACGACTAGCGGGGGAAGCACAGATACGCAGTATTTT
CASRTTSGGSTDTQYF
>.|.|TRBV7-9|TRBJ2-3
TGTGCCAGCAGCGATGGGACTGGGGGAGATACGCAGTATTTT
CASSDGTGGDTQYF
>once|TRBD2|TRBV2|TRBJ2-7
TGTGCCAGCTGCCTAGCGGGGGGCTACGAGCAGTACTTC
CASCLAGGYEQYF
>.|.|TRBV10-3|TRBJ2-7
TGTGCCATCAGTGAAAGGGGATCTTACTACGAGCAGTACTTC
CAISERGSYYEQYF
>once|.|TRBV28|TRBJ1-5
TGTGCCAGCAGTGACCCTAAACACAGTAGCAATCAGCCCCAGCATTTT
CASSDPKHSSNQPQHF
>.|.|TRBV19|TRBJ2-3
TGTGCCAGTAGTATAGCGCCAGGGCGAAGCACAGATACGCAGTATTTT
CASSIAPGRSTDTQYF
>.|.|TRBV6-6|TRBJ2-3
TGTGCCTGTCGACCGCCTAGCACAGATACGCAGTATTTT
CACRPPSTDTQYF
>.|.|TRBV6-1|TRBJ2-1
TGTGCCAGCATGACAGGACCTGCCTACAATGAGCAGTTCTTC
CASMTGPAYNEQFF
>.|.|TRBV7-9|TRBJ1-2
TGTGCCAGCAGCCCGCTTTTCTATGGCTACACCTTC
CASSPLFYGYTF
>.|TRBD1|TRBV5-5|TRBJ2-4
TGTGCCAGCAGCTCAGGACAGGGAAACATTCAGTACTTC
CASSSGQGNIQYF
>.|.|TRBV2|TRBJ2-3
TGTGCCAGCAGTGGGACTCTATCTAGCACAGATACGCAGTATTTT
CASSGTLSSTDTQYF
>.|.|TRBV7-9|TRBJ2-7
TGTGCCAGCAGCTTAGCGGGTACAGGGTTTGACGAGCAGTACTTC
CASSLAGTGFDEQYF
>.|.|TRBV5-6|TRBJ2-7
TGTGCCAGCAGCCAGGTGGGGGGCTCCACCTACGAGCAGTACTTC
CASSQVGGSTYEQYF